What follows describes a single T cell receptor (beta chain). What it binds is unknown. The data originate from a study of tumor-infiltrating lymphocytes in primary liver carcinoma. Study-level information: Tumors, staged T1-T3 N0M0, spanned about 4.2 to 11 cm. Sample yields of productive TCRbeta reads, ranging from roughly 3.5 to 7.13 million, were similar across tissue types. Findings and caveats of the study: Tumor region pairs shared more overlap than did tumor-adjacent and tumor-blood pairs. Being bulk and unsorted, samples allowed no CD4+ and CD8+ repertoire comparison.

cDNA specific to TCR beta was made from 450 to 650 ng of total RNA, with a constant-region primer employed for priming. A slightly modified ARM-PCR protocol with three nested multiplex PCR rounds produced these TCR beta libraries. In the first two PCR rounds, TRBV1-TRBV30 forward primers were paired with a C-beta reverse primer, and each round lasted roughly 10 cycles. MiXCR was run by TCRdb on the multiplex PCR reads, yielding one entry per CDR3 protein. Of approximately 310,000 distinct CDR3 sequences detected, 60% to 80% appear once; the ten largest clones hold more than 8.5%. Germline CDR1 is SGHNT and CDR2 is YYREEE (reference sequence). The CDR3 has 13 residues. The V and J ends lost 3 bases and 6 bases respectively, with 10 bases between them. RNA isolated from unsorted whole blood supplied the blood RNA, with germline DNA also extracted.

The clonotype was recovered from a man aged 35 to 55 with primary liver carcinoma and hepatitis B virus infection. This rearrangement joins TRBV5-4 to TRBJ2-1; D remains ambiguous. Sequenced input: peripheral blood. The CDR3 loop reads CASSSGLANEQFF. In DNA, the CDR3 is TGTGCCAGCAGCTCCGGGCTTGCCAATGAGCAGTTCTTC. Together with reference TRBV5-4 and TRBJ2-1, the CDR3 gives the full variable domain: ETGVTQSPTHLIKTRGQQVTLRCSSQSGHNTVSWYQQALGQGPQFIFQYYREEENGRGNFPPRFSGLQFPNYSSELNVNALELDDSALYLCASSSGLANEQFFGPGTRLTVL.